This T cell receptor beta chain was captured in a study of blood T cell repertoires in COVID-19. Study background: Samples representing acute and convalescent COVID-19 were sourced from the United States, Italy and Spain. T cells, B-cell-depleted T cells, or PBMCs supplied cDNA or gDNA.

How the authors handled the data: Quantification of nucleated cells was approximated via reference gene primer amplification. Generated by immunoSEQ multiplex PCR, the TCRdb table keeps only in-frame clones and is missing some. V, J and clone size reflect that table, while D and trimming were determined from the DNA. The sample lists 65,000 or so clones, more than 65% occurring once. In germline, CDR1 is SEHNR, CDR2 FQNEAQ (reference sequence). This CDR3 contains 15 residues. V trimming: 6 bases; J trimming: 3 bases; junction bases outside the gene matches: 6. Input material: peripheral blood. The sequence came from a human donor in a cohort sampled during active COVID-19. The chain employs TRBV7-9 and TRBJ2-1; 9 positions agree with TRBD2. The CDR3 sequence: CASRSVAGDYNEQFF. CDR3 DNA: TGTGCCAGCAGGTCGGTAGCGGGGGACTACAATGAGCAGTTCTTC.